Detailed here is one T cell receptor (beta chain). It lacks a known antigen. The sample holds no much larger clone one base away, and base qualities are not on file. These data belong to a study of blood T cell repertoires in COVID-19 (dated by TCRdb to the early 2020s). With regard to the full study: Samples covering the acute and convalescent phases of COVID-19 were provided by collaborators in the United States, Italy and Spain. The prospective study material was composed of cDNA or gDNA derived from T cells, B-cell-depleted T cells, or PBMCs. Deeply sampled blood TCRbeta repertoires from subjects exposed to, actively infected with, or recovered from COVID-19 were included in the dataset. The repertoires were released in a freely available public database intended as a resource for research on the immune response to SARS-CoV-2. The samples were drawn from the first 160 participants of the ongoing ImmuneRACE study and from roughly 1,300 subjects provided by 6 global collaborators. Nearly every sample came with metadata listing a de-identified subject ID, COVID-19 status, age in years and sex. Where HLA class I and class II types were available, the types were taken from metadata supplied by the sample provider, not from assay-based typing.

TCRbeta CDR3 regions were amplified from genomic DNA using the immunoSEQ Assay, a bias-controlled multiplex PCR. The original methods were these. Within the assay, amplification of reference gene primers was used to estimate how many nucleated cells each sample contained. To quantify the absolute abundance of each unique TCRbeta CDR3 rearrangement, sequence reads were collapsed and filtered. For each sample, productive Simpson clonality was calculated by taking the square root of Simpson's diversity index across productive rearrangements. The table comes from immuneACCESS by way of TCRdb, which keeps in-frame sequences with V and J called. Part of the clones is missing from these tables; in studies checked, under half for an unresolved V gene and the rest for unknown reasons. The V and J calls and clone size come from that table; D and trimming were worked out from the DNA. In this sample the table shows under 200,000 clones, approximately 80% of which occur a single time. The biggest ten clones account for about 12% of the sample.

In the prospective study, participants were roughly 18 to 90 years old, resided in 20 to 30 geographic areas of the United States, and were enrolled through a virtual design. In the prospective study, cohorts were assigned on the basis of participant-reported clinical history obtained from a screening survey and a study questionnaire. ImmuneRACE Cohort 3 recovered participants were defined by two consecutive negative NP/OP PCR tests, healthcare professional clearance, or symptom resolution. Each participant in the prospective study had whole blood, serum and a nasopharyngeal or oropharyngeal swab collected by mobile phlebotomists. Additional blood draws and questionnaires over an approximately 2-month period could optionally be provided by prospective study participants. Before DNA extraction, prospective study blood samples were shipped either frozen or at room temperature. Study-wide conclusions, independent of this receptor: Clinical and demographic metadata were provided uncurated, with the amount varying by source and participant.

Trimming takes 3 bases from V and 2 bases from J, and the germline ends sit 7 bases apart. Taken from cysteine to phenylalanine, the CDR3 has 13 residues. The DNA shown is the 39-base CDR3, in frame from base 1. Reading the germline V gene (reference sequence) gives CDR1 LNHDA and CDR2 SQIVND. The V gene is TRBV19 and the J gene is TRBJ1-2; no D gene call is confident. The sequenced sample consisted of PBMCs or T cells enriched from blood (not recorded which). This clonotype originated in a man between 45 and 60 years old who had recovered from COVID-19. The nucleotide sequence is TGTGCCAGTAGTATTAACAAGAACTATGGCTACACCTTC. This yields the protein CASSINKNYGYTF.